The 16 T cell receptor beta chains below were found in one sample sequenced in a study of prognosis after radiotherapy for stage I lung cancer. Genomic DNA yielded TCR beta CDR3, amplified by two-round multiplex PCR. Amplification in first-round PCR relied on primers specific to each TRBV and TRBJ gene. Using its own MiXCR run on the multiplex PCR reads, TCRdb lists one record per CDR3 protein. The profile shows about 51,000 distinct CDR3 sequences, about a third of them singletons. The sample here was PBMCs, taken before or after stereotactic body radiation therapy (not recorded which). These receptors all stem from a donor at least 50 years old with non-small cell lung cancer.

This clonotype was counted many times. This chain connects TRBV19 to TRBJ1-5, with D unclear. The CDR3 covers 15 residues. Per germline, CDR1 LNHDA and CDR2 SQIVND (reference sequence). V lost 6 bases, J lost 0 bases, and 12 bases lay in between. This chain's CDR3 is CASSPRGYSNQPQHF. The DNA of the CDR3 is TGTGCCAGTAGCCCACGGGGATATAGCAATCAGCCCCAGCATTTT.

The CDR3 here is CASSQIAGGENTGELFF. DNA for the CDR3: TGTGCCAGCAGCCAGATAGCGGGAGGGGAGAACACCGGGGAGCTGTTTTTT. This chain joins TRBV3-1 and TRBJ2-2; the match to TRBD2 covers 11 bases. Germline CDR1 LGHDT, CDR2 YNNKEL (reference sequence). There are 17 residues in the CDR3. J gave up 1 base and V 3 bases, and 4 bases lay outside the gene matches. Full variable domain (outside the CDR3, taken from reference TRBV3-1 and TRBJ2-2): DTAVSQTPKYLVTQMGNDKSIKCEQNLGHDTMYWYKQDSKKFLKIMFSYNNKELIINETVPNRFSPKSPDKAHLNLHINSLELGDSAVYFCASSQIAGGENTGELFFGEGSRLTVL.

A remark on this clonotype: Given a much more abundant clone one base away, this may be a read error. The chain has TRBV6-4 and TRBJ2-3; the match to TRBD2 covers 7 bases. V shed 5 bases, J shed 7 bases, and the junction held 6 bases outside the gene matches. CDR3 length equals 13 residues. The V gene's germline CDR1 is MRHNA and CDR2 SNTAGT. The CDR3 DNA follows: TGTGCCAGCAGTAGCGGGGACCAATATACGCAGTATTTT. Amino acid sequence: CASSSGDQYTQYF.

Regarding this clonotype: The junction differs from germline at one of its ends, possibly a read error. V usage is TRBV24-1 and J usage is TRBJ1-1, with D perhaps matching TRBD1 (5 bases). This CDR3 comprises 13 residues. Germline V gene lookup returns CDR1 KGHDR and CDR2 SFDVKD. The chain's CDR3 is CASREGDGHEAFF. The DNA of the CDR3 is TGTGCCTCCAGGGAAGGGGACGGGCATGAAGCTTTCTTT.

The CDR3 region is CASSPEYQTQYF. DNA for the CDR3: TGCGCCAGCAGCCCGGAATACCAGACCCAGTACTTC. This rearrangement joins TRBV5-1 to TRBJ2-5; D is uncertain. This CDR3 is built from 12 residues. Germline values: CDR1 SGHRS, CDR2 YFSETQ. The ends were cut back, 4 bases at V and 6 bases at J, with 10 bases in the middle.

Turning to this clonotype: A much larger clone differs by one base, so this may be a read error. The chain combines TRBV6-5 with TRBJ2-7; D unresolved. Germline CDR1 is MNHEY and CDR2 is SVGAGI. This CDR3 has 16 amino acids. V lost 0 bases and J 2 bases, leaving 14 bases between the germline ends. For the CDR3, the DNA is TGTGCCAGCAGTTACTCGCTACGTACCCCCACCTACGAGCAGTACTTC. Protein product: CASSYSLRTPTYEQYF.

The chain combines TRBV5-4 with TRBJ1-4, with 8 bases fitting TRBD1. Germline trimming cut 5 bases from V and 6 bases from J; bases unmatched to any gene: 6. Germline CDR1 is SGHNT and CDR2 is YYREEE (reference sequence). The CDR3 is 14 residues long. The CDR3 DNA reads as TGTGCCAGCAGTTGGGACAGGTCCCATGAAAAACTGTTTTTT. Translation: CASSWDRSHEKLFF. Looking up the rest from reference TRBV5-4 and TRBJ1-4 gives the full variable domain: ETGVTQSPTHLIKTRGQQVTLRCSSQSGHNTVSWYQQALGQGPQFIFQYYREEENGRGNFPPRFSGLQFPNYSSELNVNALELDDSALYLCASSWDRSHEKLFFGSGTQLSVL.

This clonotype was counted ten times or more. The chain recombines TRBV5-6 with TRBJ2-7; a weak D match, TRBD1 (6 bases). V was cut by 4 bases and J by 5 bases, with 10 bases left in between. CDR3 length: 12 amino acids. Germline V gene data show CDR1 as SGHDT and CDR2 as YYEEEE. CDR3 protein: CASSRGRNEQYF. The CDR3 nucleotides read TGTGCCAGCAGCAGGGGGAGAAACGAGCAGTACTTC.

As DNA, the CDR3 is TGTGCCAGCAGCGTTCGCATGGGGCAGGCTAACTATGGCTACACCTTC. It encodes CASSVRMGQANYGYTF. The rearrangement uses TRBV12-3 or TRBV12-4 and TRBJ1-2; a possible D gene is TRBD1 (5 bases). V was pared by 6 bases and J by 0 bases, with 17 bases between. There are 16 residues in the CDR3.

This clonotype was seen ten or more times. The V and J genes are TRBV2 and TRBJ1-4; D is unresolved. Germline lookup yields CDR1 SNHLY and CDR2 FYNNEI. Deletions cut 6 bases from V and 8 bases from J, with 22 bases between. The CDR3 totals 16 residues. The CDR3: CASSGRVGQVGEKLFF. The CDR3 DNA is TGTGCCAGCAGCGGCCGGGTTGGGCAGGTGGGAGAAAAACTGTTTTTT. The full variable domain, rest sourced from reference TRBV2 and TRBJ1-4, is EPEVTQTPSHQVTQMGQEVILRCVPISNHLYFYWYRQILGQKVEFLVSFYNNEISEKSEIFDDQFSVERPDGSNFTLKIRSTKLEDSAMYFCASSGRVGQVGEKLFFGSGTQLSVL.

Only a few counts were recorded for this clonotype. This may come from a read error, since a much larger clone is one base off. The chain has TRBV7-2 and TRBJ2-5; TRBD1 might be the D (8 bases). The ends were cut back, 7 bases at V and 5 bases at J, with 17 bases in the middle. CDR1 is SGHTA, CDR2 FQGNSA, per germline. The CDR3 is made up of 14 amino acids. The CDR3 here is CASIRTGRGETQYF. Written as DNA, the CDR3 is TGTGCCAGCATCAGGACAGGGAGGGGGGAGACCCAGTACTTC. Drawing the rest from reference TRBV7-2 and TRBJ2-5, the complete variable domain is GAGVSQSPSNKVTEKGKDVELRCDPISGHTALYWYRQSLGQGLEFLIYFQGNSAPDKSGLPSDRFSAERTGGSVSTLTIQRTQQEDSAVYLCASIRTGRGETQYFGPGTRLLVL.

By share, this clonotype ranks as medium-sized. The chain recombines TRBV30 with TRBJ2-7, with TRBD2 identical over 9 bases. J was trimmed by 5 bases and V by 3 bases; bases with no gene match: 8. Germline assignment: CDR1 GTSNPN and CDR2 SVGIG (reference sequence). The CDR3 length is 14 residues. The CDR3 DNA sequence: TGTGCCTGGAGGCGATTAGCGGGAGATAACGAGCAGTACTTC. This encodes CAWRRLAGDNEQYF.

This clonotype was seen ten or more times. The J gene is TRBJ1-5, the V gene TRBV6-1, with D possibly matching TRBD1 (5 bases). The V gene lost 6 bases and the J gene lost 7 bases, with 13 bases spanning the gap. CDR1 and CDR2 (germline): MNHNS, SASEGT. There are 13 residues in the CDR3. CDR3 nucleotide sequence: TGTGCCAGCAGGGGCAGGGTACAGCAGCCCCAGCATTTT. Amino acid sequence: CASRGRVQQPQHF.

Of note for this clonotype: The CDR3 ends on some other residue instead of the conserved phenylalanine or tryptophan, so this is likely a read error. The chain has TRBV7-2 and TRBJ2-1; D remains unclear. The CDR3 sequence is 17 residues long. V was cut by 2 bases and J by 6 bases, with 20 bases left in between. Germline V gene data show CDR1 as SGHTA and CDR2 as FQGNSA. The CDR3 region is CASSLMSSIPVINEQFL. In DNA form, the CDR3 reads TGTGCCAGCAGCTTAATGTCGTCGATCCCCGTTATCAATGAGCAGTTCTTA.

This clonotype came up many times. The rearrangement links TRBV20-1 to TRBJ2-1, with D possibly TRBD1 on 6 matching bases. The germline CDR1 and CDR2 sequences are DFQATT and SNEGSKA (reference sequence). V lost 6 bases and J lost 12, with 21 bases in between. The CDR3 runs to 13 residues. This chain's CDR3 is CSAPGTPNEGQFF. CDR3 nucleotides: TGCAGTGCCCCGGGGACACCCAATGAAGGGCAGTTCTTC.

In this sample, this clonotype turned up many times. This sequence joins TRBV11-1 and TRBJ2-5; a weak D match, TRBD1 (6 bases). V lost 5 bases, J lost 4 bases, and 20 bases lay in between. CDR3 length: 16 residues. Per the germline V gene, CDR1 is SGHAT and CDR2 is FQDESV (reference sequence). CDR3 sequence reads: CASSPQTGLGGETQYF. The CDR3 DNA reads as TGTGCCAGCAGCCCGCAAACAGGGTTGGGTGGAGAGACCCAGTACTTC. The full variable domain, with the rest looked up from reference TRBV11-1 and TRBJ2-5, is EAEVAQSPRYKITEKSQAVAFWCDPISGHATLYWYRQILGQGPELLVQFQDESVVDDSQLPKDRFSAERLKGVDSTLKIQPAELGDSAMYLCASSPQTGLGGETQYFGPGTRLLVL.